One and the same sample provided the 19 T cell receptor beta chains below, sequenced in a study of blood T cell repertoires in COVID-19. Sequenced by immunoSEQ multiplex PCR; TCRdb stores in-frame clones only, minus some. This table holds some 240,000 clones, 65% to 90% found once. Sequenced sample: peripheral blood. These receptors all stem from a woman aged 40 to 49 who had recovered from COVID-19.

This rearrangement joins TRBV18 to TRBJ2-7, with 7 bases fitting TRBD1. J lost 2 bases, V lost 0 bases, and 4 bases had no gene match. CDR1 and CDR2 (germline): KGHSH, LQKENI. The CDR3 is 15 residues long. CDR3 sequence: CASSPPEQGTYEQYF. In DNA form, the CDR3 reads TGTGCCAGCTCACCACCGGAACAGGGGACCTACGAGCAGTACTTC.

This clone was recorded only once. The chain recombines TRBV29-1 with TRBJ2-2; 10 nucleotides align to TRBD2. V shed 4 bases, J shed 5 bases, and the junction held 1 base outside the gene matches. Per the germline V gene, CDR1 is SQVTM and CDR2 is ANQGSEA. The CDR3 is 13 amino acids. The CDR3 spells CSVVLAGTGELFF. DNA for the CDR3: TGCAGCGTTGTACTAGCGGGGACCGGGGAGCTGTTTTTT.

The chain is built from TRBV7-8 and TRBJ1-2; 11 bases align to TRBD1. Germline V gene sequence: CDR1 SGHVS, CDR2 FQNEAQ. The V segment lost 5 bases and the J segment 7 bases; nucleotides outside the gene matches: 12. The CDR3 loop spans 16 amino acids. The chain's CDR3 is CASSARRDRGSRGYTF. CDR3 DNA: TGTGCCAGCAGCGCGCGCCGGGACAGGGGGTCACGTGGCTACACCTTC.

Only one count was recorded for this clone. The V gene is TRBV27, the J gene TRBJ2-7, with TRBD1 matching over 8 bases. Germline V gene lookup returns CDR1 MNHEY and CDR2 SMNVEV (reference sequence). This CDR3 contains 15 residues. V was pared by 4 bases and J by 0 bases, with 5 bases of the junction left unmatched. CDR3 sequence reads: CASSWFQGASYEQYF. The DNA of the CDR3 is TGTGCCAGCAGTTGGTTCCAGGGGGCCTCCTACGAGCAGTACTTC.

This chain joins TRBV29-1 and TRBJ1-2; 7 positions match TRBD1. The CDR3 runs to 12 residues. After removal of 5 bases from V and 7 bases from J, the junction contained 7 bases not matched to a gene. CDR1 and CDR2 from the germline V gene are SQVTM and ANQGSEA. The CDR3 DNA sequence: TGCAGCGTTTTGGACAGGTCGGGTGGCTACACCTTC. This sequence encodes CSVLDRSGGYTF.

The chain carries TRBV7-8 and TRBJ2-1; the match to TRBD1 covers 8 bases. The CDR3 is 17 amino acids. The J segment lost 1 base and the V segment lost 5 bases, leaving 10 bases of the junction unmatched. Germline lookup yields CDR1 SGHVS and CDR2 FQNEAQ. The CDR3 protein is CASSPDFRDRSYNEQFF. The CDR3 bases are TGTGCCAGCAGCCCCGACTTCCGGGACAGGTCCTACAATGAGCAGTTCTTC. The full variable domain, completed using reference TRBV7-8 and TRBJ2-1, is GAGVSQSPRYKVAKRGQDVALRCDPISGHVSLFWYQQALGQGPEFLTYFQNEAQLDKSGLPSDRFFAERPEGSVSTLKIQRTQQEDSAVYLCASSPDFRDRSYNEQFFGPGTRLTVL.

This clone was found many times. The chain is built from TRBV7-9 and TRBJ1-2, with D maybe TRBD1 (5 bases). The CDR3 spans 13 residues. Trimming pared 4 bases from V and 1 base from J, leaving 7 bases between. Germline CDR1 SEHNR, CDR2 FQNEAQ (reference sequence). The CDR3 DNA sequence: TGTGCCAGCAGCTCTCAGGGTAACTATGGCTACACCTTC. This translates into CASSSQGNYGYTF. Based on the CDR3 plus reference TRBV7-9 and TRBJ1-2, the full variable domain is DTGVSQNPRHKITKRGQNVTFRCDPISEHNRLYWYRQTLGQGPEFLTYFQNEAQLEKSRLLSDRFSAERPKGSFSTLEIQRTEQGDSAMYLCASSSQGNYGYTFGSGTRLTVV.

This CDR3 is CASSQEPGARTEAFF. The CDR3 nucleotides are TGTGCCAGCAGCCAAGAGCCAGGGGCGAGGACTGAAGCTTTCTTT. The chain joins TRBV4-2 to TRBJ1-1; D possibly corresponds to TRBD1 (6 bases). The germline CDR1 and CDR2 sequences are LGHNA and YNFKEQ. The CDR3 length is 15 residues. Trimming removed 0 bases from V and 5 bases from J, with 13 bases in between.

The rearrangement joins TRBV5-4 to TRBJ1-6; D is undetermined. V was cut by 4 bases and J by 8 bases, with 13 bases left in between. Looked up from germline, CDR1 is SGHNT and CDR2 is YYREEE (reference sequence). CDR3 length: 14 residues. CDR3 bases: TGTGCCAGCAGCCGGACTAGGTCCGATTCACCCCTCCACTTT. Residues: CASSRTRSDSPLHF.

This chain joins TRBV30 and TRBJ1-5, with a possible D match to TRBD1 (6 bases). Trimming shortened V by 2 bases and J by 5 bases, and 16 bases separated the two germline ends. The CDR3 has 15 residues. Germline CDR1 and CDR2: GTSNPN and SVGIG (reference sequence). The CDR3 bases are TGTGCCTGGAGTTCGGTACAGGGTGGGCATCAGCCCCAGCATTTT. Protein product: CAWSSVQGGHQPQHF.

This rearrangement joins TRBV5-3 to TRBJ1-5; 10 nucleotides align to TRBD1. TRBV5-3 qualifies as an ORF whose function is uncertain. Trimming removed 4 bases from V and 2 bases from J; junction bases left unmatched: 18. This CDR3 has 20 amino acids. DNA of the CDR3: TGTGCCAGAAGCGGGCGCCGGGACAGGGGCTTGGCGAATCGCAATCAGCCCCAGCATTTT. This sequence encodes CARSGRRDRGLANRNQPQHF.

This clone was seen more than once but under ten times. V and J are TRBV7-6 and TRBJ2-2; 7 nucleotides line up with TRBD2. The CDR3 runs 15 residues. Losses at the gene ends were 3 bases for V and 5 bases for J; bases not matched to a gene: 6. Per the germline V gene, CDR1 is SGHVS and CDR2 is FNYEAQ. In DNA form, the CDR3 reads TGTGCCAGCAGCTTCGCCGGGGGGAGGACCGGGGAGCTGTTTTTT. Its protein product is CASSFAGGRTGELFF.

Regarding this clone: One end of the junction varies from germline; a read error may be responsible. The V call is TRBV7-7, the J call TRBJ2-5; D possibly corresponds to TRBD2 (6 bases). Germline CDR1 and CDR2: SSHAT and FNYEAQ (reference sequence). The CDR3 sequence is 12 residues long. The CDR3 spells CASSGTGVTQYF. The CDR3 DNA reads TGTGCTAGCAGCGGAACGGGGGTGACCCAGTACTTC.

The CDR3 reads CAWSVFKGAGYTF. The CDR3 DNA reads TGTGCCTGGAGTGTATTCAAGGGGGCTGGCTACACCTTC. This chain uses TRBV30 with TRBJ1-2; 7 bases align to TRBD1. The CDR3 loop spans 13 amino acids. Germline V gives CDR1 GTSNPN, CDR2 SVGIG (reference sequence). V lost 0 bases to trimming and J lost 7 bases; unmatched junction nucleotides: 5.

For this clone: Other DNA sequences within the sample encode an identical CDR3. V and J are TRBV7-2 and TRBJ2-3; TRBD1 aligns across 9 bases. The CDR3 covers 15 residues. Germline CDR1 and CDR2: SGHTA and FQGNSA. V dropped 3 bases and J dropped 2; count of bases not matched to a gene: 3. The chain's CDR3 is CASSLGTGYTDTQYF. In DNA, the CDR3 is TGTGCCAGCAGCTTGGGGACAGGGTACACAGATACGCAGTATTTT. Full variable domain (missing parts from reference TRBV7-2 and TRBJ2-3): GAGVSQSPSNKVTEKGKDVELRCDPISGHTALYWYRQSLGQGLEFLIYFQGNSAPDKSGLPSDRFSAERTGGSVSTLTIQRTQQEDSAVYLCASSLGTGYTDTQYFGPGTRLTVL.

This clone was counted only a few times. The rearrangement uses TRBV5-1 and TRBJ2-2; 11 bases line up with TRBD2. The CDR3 has 19 amino acids. Germline CDR1 is SGHRS and CDR2 is YFSETQ. The V and J ends lost 0 bases and 1 base, in that order; junction bases with no gene match: 8. CDR3 amino acids: CASSLVLAGGPRNTGELFF. As DNA, the CDR3 is TGCGCCAGCAGCTTGGTATTAGCGGGGGGGCCGAGGAACACCGGGGAGCTGTTTTTT.

CDR3 region: CASSIGQGDQPQHF. In nucleotides, the CDR3 is TGTGCCAGCAGTATCGGACAGGGGGATCAGCCCCAGCATTTT. The chain has TRBV6-5 and TRBJ1-5, with 10 bases matching TRBD1. Germline lookup yields CDR1 MNHEY and CDR2 SVGAGI. The CDR3 consists of 14 residues. J was trimmed by 5 bases and V by 5 bases; bases with no gene match: 3.

This clone has a single count. The V call is TRBV5-6, the J call TRBJ2-1; 9 bases are shared with TRBD2. This CDR3 is 13 amino acids long. Germline values: CDR1 SGHDT, CDR2 YYEEEE. V lost 2 bases and J lost 10; bases outside the gene matches: 4. The CDR3 DNA is TGTGCCAGCAGCTTTAGCGGGGGTCTCGAGCAGTTCTTC. It codes for CASSFSGGLEQFF.

The chain has TRBV5-6 and TRBJ2-7; TRBD1 matches at 7 bases. CDR3 length: 16 residues. With V trimmed by 4 bases and J by 3 bases, 13 bases remained unmatched. Germline assignment: CDR1 SGHDT and CDR2 YYEEEE. The CDR3: CASSATGDRGSYEQYF. In DNA form, the CDR3 reads TGTGCCAGCAGCGCTACAGGGGACCGGGGTAGCTACGAGCAGTACTTC. Variable domain in full (rest from reference TRBV5-6 and TRBJ2-7): DAGVTQSPTHLIKTRGQQVTLRCSPKSGHDTVSWYQQALGQGPQFIFQYYEEEERQRGNFPDRFSGHQFPNYSSELNVNALLLGDSALYLCASSATGDRGSYEQYFGPGTRLTVT.